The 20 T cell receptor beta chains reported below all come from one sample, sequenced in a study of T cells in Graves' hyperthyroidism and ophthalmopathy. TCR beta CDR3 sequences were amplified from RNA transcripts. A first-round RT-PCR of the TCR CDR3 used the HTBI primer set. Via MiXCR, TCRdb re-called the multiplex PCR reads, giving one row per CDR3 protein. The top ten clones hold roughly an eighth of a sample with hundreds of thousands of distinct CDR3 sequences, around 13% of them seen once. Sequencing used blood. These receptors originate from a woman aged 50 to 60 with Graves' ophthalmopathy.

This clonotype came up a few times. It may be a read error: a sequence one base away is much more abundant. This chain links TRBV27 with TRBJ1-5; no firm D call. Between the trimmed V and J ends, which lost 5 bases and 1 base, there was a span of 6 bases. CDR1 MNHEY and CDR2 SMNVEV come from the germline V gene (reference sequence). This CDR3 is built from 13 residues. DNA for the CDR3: TGTGCCAGCAGTCCTATGAGCAATCAGCCCCAGCATTTT. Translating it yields CASSPMSNQPQHF.

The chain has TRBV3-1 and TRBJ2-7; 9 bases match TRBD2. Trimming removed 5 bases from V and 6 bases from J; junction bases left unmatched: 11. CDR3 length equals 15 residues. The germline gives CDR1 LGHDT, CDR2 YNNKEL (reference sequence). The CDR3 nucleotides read TGTGCCAGCAGCGTAACAGTGCGCGGGAGGGTCGAGCAGTACTTC. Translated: CASSVTVRGRVEQYF.

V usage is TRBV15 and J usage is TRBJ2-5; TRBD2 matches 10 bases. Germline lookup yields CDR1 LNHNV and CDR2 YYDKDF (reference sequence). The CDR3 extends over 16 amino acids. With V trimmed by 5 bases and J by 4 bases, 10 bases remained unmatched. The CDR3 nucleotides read TGTGCCACCAGCCGGGGTCTAGCGGGAGCAGGAGAGACCCAGTACTTC. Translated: CATSRGLAGAGETQYF.

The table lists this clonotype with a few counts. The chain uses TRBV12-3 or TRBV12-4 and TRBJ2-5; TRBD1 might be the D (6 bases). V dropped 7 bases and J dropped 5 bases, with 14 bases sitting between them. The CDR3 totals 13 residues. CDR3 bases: TGTGCCAGCACTCCAGGACAGCTGGAGACCCAGTACTTC. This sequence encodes CASTPGQLETQYF.

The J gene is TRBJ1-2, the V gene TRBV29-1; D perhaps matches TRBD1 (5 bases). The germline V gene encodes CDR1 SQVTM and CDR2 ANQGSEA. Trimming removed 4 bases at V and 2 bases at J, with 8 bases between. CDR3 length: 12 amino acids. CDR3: CSVAAGNYGYTF. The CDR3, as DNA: TGCAGCGTTGCGGCAGGGAACTATGGCTACACCTTC.

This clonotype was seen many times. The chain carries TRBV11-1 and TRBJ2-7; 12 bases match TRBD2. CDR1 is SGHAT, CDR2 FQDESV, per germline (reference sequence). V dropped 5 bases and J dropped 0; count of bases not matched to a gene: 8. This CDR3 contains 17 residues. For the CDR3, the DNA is TGTGCCAGCAGCATCCGGACTAGCGGGACCCGCTCCTACGAGCAGTACTTC. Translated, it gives CASSIRTSGTRSYEQYF.

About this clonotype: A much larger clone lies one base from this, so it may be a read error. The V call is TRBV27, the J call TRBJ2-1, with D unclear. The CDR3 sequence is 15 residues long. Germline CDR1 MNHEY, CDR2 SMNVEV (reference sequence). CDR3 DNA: TGTACCAGCAGTTTATTACAAGATATACGCGATGAGCAGTTCTTC. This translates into CTSSLLQDIRDEQFF.

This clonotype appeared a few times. The DNA for the CDR3 is TGTGCCAGTACCGGACGGTCCTACGAGCAGTACTTC. Residues: CASTGRSYEQYF. The chain is built from TRBV19 and TRBJ2-7; no reliable D call. CDR3 length: 12 residues. Between the trimmed V and J ends, which lost 7 bases and 1 base, there was a span of 8 bases. The germline CDR1 and CDR2 sequences are LNHDA and SQIVND (reference sequence). Supplemented by reference TRBV19 and TRBJ2-7, the full variable domain reads DGGITQSPKYLFRKEGQNVTLSCEQNLNHDAMYWYRQDPGQGLRLIYYSQIVNDFQKGDIAEGYSVSREKKESFPLTVTSAQKNPTAFYLCASTGRSYEQYFGPGTRLTVT.

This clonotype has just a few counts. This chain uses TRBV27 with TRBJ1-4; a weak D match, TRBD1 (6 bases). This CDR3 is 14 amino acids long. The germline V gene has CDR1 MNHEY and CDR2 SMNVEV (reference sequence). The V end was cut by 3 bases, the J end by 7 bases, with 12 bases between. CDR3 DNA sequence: TGTGCCAGCAGTTTCGGGGGCGCCGGTGAAAAACTGTTTTTT. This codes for CASSFGGAGEKLFF.

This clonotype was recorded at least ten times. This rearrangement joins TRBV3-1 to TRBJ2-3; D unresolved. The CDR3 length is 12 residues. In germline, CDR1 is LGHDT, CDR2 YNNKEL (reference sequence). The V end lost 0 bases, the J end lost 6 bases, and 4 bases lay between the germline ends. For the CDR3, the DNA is TGTGCCAGCAGCCAAGACTTGGATACGCAGTATTTT. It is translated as CASSQDLDTQYF.

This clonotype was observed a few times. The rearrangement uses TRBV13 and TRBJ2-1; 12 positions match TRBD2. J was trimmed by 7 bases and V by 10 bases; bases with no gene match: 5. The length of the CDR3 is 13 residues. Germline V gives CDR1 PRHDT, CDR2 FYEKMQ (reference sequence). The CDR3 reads CAIKLAGGNEQFF. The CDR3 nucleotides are TGTGCCATAAAACTAGCGGGAGGAAATGAGCAGTTCTTC.

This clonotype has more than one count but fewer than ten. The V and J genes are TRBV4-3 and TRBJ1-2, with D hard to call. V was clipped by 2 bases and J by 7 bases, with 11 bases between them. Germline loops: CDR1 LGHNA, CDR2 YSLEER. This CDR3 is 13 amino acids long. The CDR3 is CASSQIERSGYTF. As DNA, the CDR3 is TGCGCCAGCAGCCAAATAGAACGGAGTGGCTACACCTTC.

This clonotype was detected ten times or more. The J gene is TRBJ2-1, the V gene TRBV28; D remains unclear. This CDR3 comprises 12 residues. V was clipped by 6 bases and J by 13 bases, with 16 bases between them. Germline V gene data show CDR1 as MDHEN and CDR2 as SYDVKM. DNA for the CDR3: TGTGCCAGCAGCTCGGGCCCACGACATCAGTTCTTC. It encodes CASSSGPRHQFF.

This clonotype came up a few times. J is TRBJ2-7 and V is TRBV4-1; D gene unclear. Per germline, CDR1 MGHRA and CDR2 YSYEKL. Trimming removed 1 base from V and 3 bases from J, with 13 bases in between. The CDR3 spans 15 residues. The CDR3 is CASSQVGAVGYEQYF. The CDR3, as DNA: TGCGCCAGCAGCCAAGTGGGTGCGGTTGGCTACGAGCAGTACTTC.

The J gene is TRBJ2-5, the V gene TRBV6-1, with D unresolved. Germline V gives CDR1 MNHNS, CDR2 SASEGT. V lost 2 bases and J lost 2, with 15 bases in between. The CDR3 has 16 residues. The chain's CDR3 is CASSESRYEAQETQYF. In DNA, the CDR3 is TGTGCCAGCAGTGAAAGTCGGTATGAGGCTCAAGAGACCCAGTACTTC.

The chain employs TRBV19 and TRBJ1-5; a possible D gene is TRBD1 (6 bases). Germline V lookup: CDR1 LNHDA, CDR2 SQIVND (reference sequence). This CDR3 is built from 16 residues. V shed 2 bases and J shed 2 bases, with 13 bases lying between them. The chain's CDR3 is CASSIRLAGGNQPQHF. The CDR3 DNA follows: TGTGCCAGTAGTATAAGGTTGGCAGGGGGCAATCAGCCCCAGCATTTT.

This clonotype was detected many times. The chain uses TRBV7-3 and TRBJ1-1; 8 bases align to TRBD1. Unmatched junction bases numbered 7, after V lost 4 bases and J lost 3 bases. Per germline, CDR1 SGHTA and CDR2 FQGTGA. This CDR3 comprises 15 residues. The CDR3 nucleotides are TGTGCCAGCAGCTCCGGGACAGGAACCCACACTGAAGCTTTCTTT. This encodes CASSSGTGTHTEAFF. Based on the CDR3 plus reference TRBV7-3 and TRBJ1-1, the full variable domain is GAGVSQTPSNKVTEKGKYVELRCDPISGHTALYWYRQSLGQGPEFLIYFQGTGAADDSGLPNDRFFAVRPEGSVSTLKIQRTERGDSAVYLCASSSGTGTHTEAFFGQGTRLTVV.

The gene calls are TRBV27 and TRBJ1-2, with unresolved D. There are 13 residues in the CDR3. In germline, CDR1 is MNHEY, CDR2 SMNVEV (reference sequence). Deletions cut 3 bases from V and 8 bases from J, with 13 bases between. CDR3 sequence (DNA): TGTGCCAGCAGTTTCCGGGGTGGCAGCGGCTACACCTTC. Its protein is CASSFRGGSGYTF.

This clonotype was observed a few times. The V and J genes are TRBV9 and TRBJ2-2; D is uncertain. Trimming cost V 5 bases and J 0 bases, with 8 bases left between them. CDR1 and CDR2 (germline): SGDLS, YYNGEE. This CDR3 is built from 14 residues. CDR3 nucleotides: TGTGCCAGCAGGGTATTCGCGAACACCGGGGAGCTGTTTTTT. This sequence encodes CASRVFANTGELFF.

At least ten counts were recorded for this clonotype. CDR3 bases: TGTGCCAGCAGCCGAGCGGGTAGCTCCTACGAGCAGTACTTC. It is translated as CASSRAGSSYEQYF. The gene calls are TRBV9 and TRBJ2-7; D is possibly TRBD2 (6 bases). V lost 4 bases to trimming and J lost 0 bases, with 11 bases between them. This CDR3 spans 14 amino acids. The V gene's germline CDR1 is SGDLS and CDR2 YYNGEE.